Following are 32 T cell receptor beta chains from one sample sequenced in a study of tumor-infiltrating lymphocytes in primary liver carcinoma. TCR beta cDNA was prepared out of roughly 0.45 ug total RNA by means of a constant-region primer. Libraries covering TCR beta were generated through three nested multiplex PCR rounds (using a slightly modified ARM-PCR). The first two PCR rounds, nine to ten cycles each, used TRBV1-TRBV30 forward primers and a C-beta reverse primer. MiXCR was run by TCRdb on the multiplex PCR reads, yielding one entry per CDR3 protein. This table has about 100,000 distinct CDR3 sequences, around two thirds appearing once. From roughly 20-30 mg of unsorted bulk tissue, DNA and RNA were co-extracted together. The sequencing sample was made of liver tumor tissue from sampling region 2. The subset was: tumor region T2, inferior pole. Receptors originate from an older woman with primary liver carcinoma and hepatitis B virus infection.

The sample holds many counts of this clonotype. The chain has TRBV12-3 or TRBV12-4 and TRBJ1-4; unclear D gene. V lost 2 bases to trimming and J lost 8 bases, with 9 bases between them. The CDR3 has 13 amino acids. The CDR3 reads CASSLNLSEKLFF. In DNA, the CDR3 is TGTGCCAGCAGTTTAAATCTGTCGGAAAAACTGTTTTTT.

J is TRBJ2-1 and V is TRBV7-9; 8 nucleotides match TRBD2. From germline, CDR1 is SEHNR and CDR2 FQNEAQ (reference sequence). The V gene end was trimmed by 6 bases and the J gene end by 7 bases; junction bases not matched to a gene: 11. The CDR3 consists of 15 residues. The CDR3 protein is CASRAEAGVANEQFF. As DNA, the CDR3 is TGTGCCAGCAGGGCGGAAGCGGGAGTCGCGAATGAGCAGTTCTTC.

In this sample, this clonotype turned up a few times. The CDR3 DNA is TGTGCCAGCTCACCACGGAGGGAAGAGACCCAGTACTTC. It translates to CASSPRREETQYF. This rearrangement joins TRBV18 to TRBJ2-5; D is perhaps TRBD2 (6 bases). The length of the CDR3 is 13 residues. Looked up from germline, CDR1 is KGHSH and CDR2 is LQKENI. Between the trimmed V and J ends, which lost 1 base and 3 bases, there was a span of 6 bases.

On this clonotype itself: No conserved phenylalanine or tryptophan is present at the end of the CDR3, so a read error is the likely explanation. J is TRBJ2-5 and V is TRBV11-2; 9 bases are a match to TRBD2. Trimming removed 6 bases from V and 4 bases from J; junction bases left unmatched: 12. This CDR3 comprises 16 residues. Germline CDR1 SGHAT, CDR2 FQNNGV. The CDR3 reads CASSYSRDSGRETQYL. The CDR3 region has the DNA TGTGCCAGCAGTTACTCCCGTGATAGCGGGAGAGAGACCCAGTACCTC.

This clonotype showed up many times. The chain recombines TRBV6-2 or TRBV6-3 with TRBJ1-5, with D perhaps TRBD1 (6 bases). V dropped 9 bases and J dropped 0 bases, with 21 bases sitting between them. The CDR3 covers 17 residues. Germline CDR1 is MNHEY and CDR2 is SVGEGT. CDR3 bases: TGTGCCAGTCGGAGGGGGGGCGCGGGGTATAGCAATCAGCCCCAGCATTTT. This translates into CASRRGGAGYSNQPQHF.

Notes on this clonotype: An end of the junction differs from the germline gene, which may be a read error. CDR3 DNA sequence: TGTGCCAGCAGCTTACGGGGACTAGCGTACAATGAGCAGTTCTTT. Protein product: CASSLRGLAYNEQFF. The rearrangement links TRBV13 to TRBJ2-1; 10 nucleotides align to TRBD2. The CDR3 covers 15 residues. In germline, CDR1 is PRHDT, CDR2 FYEKMQ (reference sequence).

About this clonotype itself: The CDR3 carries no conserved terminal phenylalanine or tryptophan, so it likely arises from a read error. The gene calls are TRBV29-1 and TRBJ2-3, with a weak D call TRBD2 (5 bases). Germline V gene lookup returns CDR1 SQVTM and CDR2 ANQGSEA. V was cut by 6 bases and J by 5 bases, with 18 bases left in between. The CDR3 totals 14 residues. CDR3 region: CSVRARVFGDTQYS. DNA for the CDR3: TGCAGCGTGCGGGCTCGGGTGTTTGGAGATACGCAGTATTCT.

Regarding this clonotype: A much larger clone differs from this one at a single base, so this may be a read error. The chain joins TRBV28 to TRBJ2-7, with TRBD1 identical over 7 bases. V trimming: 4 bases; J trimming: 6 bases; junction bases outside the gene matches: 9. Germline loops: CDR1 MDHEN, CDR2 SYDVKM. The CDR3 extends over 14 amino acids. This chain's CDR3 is CASSWGGAGGEQYF. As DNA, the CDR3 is TGTGCCAGCAGTTGGGGTGGGGCAGGGGGCGAGCAGTACTTC.

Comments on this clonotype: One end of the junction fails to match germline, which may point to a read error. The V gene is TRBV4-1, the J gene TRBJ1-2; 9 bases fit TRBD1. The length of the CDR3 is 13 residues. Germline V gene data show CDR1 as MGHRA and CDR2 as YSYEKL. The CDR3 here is CVSSPTGGCGYTF. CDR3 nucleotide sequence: TGCGTCAGCAGCCCAACAGGGGGCTGTGGCTACACCTTC.

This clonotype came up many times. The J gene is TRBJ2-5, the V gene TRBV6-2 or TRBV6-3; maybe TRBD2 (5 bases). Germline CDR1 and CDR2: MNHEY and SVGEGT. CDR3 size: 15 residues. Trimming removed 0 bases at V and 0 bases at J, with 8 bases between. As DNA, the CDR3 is TGTGCCAGCAGTTACTCTGGGGAGTACCAAGAGACCCAGTACTTC. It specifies CASSYSGEYQETQYF.

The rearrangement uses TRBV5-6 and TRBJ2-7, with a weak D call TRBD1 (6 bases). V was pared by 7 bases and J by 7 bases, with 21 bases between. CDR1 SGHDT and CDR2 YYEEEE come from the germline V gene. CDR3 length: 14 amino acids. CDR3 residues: CASGYSGHAGEQYF. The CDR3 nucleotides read TGTGCCAGCGGGTACTCGGGACATGCGGGTGAGCAGTACTTC.

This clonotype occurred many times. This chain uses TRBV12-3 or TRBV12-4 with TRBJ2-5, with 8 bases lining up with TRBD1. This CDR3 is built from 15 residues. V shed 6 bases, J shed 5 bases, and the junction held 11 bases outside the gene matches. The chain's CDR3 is CASSLTNRGSETQYF. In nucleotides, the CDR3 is TGTGCCAGCAGCCTAACAAACAGGGGGTCGGAGACCCAGTACTTC.

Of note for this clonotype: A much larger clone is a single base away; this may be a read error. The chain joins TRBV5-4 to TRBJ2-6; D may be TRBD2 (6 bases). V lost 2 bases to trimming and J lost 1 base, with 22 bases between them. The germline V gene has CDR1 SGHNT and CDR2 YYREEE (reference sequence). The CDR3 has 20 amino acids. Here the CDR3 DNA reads TGTGCCAGCAGCTTTGGAGGGAGCACCGGGGGAAGGTCTGGGGCCAACGTCCTGACTTTC. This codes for CASSFGGSTGGRSGANVLTF.

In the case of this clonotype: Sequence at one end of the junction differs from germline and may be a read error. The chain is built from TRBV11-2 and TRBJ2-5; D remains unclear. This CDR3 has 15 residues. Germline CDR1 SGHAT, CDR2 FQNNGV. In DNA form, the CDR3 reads TGTGCCAGCAGCTTAAGGCCAGTGGAACATGAGATCCAGTACTTC. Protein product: CASSLRPVEHEIQYF.

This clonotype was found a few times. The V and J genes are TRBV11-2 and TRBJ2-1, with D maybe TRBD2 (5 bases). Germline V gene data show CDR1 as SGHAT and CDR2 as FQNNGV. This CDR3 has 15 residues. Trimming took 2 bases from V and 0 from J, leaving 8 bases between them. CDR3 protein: CASSLRADSYNEQFF. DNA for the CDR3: TGTGCCAGCAGCTTACGAGCGGACTCCTACAATGAGCAGTTCTTC.

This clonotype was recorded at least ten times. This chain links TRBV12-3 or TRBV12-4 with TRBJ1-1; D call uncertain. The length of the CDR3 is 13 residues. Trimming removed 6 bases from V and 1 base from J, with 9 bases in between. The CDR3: CASRFPGNTEAFF. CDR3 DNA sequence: TGTGCCAGCAGATTTCCAGGGAACACTGAAGCTTTCTTT.

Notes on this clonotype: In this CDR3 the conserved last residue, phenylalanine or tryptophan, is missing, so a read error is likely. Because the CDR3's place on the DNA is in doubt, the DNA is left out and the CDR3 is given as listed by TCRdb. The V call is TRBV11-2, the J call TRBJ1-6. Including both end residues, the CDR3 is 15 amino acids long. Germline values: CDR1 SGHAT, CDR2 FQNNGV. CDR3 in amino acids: CASSLDPEDNSPLYL.

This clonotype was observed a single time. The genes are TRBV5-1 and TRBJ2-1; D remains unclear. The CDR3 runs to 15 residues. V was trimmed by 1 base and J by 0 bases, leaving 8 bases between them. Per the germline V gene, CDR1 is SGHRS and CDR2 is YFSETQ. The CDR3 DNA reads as TGCGCCAGCAGCTTGTTGGTGGTCTCCTACAATGAGCAGTTCTTC. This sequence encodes CASSLLVVSYNEQFF.

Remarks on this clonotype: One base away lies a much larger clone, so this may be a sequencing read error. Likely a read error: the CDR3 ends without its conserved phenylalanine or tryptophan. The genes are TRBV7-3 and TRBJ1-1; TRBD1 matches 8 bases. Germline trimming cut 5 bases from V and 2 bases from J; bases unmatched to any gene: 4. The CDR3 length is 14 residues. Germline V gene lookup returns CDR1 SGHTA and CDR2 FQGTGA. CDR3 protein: CASSVDRGNTEAFI. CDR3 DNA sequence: TGTGCCAGCAGCGTAGACAGGGGTAACACTGAAGCTTTCATT.

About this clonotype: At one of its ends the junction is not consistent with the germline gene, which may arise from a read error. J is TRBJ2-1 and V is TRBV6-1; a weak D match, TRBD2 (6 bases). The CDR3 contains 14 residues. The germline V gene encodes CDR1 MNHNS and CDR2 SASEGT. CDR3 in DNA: TGTGCCAGCAGAATAGCGGAAGGGCCGAGTGAGCAATTCTTC. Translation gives CASRIAEGPSEQFF.

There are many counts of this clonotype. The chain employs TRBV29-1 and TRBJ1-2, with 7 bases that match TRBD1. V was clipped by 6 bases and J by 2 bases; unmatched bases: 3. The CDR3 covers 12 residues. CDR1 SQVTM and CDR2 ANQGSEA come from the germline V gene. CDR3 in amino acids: CSVQQGNYGYTF. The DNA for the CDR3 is TGCAGCGTACAACAGGGGAACTATGGCTACACCTTC.

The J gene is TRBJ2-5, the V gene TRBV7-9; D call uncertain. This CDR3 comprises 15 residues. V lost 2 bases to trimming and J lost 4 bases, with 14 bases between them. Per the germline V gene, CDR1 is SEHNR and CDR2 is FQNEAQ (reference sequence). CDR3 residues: CASSLCADGAETQYF. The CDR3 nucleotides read TGTGCCAGCAGCTTATGTGCGGATGGAGCAGAGACCCAGTACTTC.

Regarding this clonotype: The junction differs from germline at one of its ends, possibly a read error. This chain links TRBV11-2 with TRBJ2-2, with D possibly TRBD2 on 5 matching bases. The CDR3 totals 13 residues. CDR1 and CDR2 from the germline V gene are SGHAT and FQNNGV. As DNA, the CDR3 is TGTGCCGGCAGCTCAAGGGATGCCGGGGAGCTTTTTTTT. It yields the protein CAGSSRDAGELFF.

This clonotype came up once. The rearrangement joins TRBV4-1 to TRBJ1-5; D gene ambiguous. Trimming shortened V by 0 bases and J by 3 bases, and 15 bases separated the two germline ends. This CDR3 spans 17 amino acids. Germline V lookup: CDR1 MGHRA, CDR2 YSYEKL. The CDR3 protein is CASSQDRSRRLNQPQHF. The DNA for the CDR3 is TGCGCCAGCAGCCAAGATAGGTCCAGGAGACTCAATCAGCCCCAGCATTTT.

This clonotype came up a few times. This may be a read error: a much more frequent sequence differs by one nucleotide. The DNA of the CDR3 is TGTGCCGGCAGTTTTCGTAAGGGGATTGAGCAGTTCTTC. This codes for CAGSFRKGIEQFF. The V call is TRBV12-3 or TRBV12-4, the J call TRBJ2-1; D may be TRBD1 (5 bases). The CDR3 extends over 13 amino acids.

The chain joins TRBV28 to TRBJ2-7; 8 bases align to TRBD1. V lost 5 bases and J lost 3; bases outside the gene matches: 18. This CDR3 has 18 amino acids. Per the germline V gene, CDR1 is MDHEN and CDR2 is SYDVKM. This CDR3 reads CASSPSDRARFYVYEQYF. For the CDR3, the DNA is TGTGCCAGCAGTCCCTCGGACAGGGCCCGCTTTTACGTCTACGAGCAGTACTTC. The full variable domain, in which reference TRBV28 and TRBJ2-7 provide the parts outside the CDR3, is DVKVTQSSRYLVKRTGEKVFLECVQDMDHENMFWYRQDPGLGLRLIYFSYDVKMKEKGDIPEGYSVSREKKERFSLILESASTNQTSMYLCASSPSDRARFYVYEQYFGPGTRLTVT.

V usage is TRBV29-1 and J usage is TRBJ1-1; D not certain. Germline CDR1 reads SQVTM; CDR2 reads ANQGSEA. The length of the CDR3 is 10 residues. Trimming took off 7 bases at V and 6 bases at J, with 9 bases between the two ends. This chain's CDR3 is CSALDAEAFF. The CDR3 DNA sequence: TGCAGCGCTTTGGACGCTGAAGCTTTCTTT.

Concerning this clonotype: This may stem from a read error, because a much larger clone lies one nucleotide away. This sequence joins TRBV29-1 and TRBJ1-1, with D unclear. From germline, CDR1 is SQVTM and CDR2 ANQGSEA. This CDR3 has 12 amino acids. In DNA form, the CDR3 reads TGCAACAAAGAGGGCTTGAGCACTGAAGCTTTCTTT. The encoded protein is CNKEGLSTEAFF.

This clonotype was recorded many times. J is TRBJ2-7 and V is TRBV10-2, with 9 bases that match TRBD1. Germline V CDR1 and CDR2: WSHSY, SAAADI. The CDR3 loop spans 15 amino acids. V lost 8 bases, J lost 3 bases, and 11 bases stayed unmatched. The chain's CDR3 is CASAKGGTGLYEQYF. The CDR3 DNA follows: TGCGCCAGCGCGAAGGGCGGGACAGGGCTCTACGAGCAGTACTTC.

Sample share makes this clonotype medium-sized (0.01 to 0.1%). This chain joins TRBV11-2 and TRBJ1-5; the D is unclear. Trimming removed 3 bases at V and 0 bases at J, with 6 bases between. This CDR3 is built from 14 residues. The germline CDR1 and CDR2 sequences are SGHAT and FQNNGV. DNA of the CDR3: TGTGCCAGCAGCTTTGACGGTAGCAATCAGCCCCAGCATTTT. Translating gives CASSFDGSNQPQHF.

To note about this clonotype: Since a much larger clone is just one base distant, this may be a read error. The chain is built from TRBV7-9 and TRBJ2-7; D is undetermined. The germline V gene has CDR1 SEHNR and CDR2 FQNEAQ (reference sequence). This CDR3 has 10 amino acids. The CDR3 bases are TGTGCCAGCTGCTTAAACGAGCAGTACTTC. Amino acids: CASCLNEQYF. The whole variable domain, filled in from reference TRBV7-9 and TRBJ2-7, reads DTGVSQNPRHKITKRGQNVTFRCDPISEHNRLYWYRQTLGQGPEFLTYFQNEAQLEKSRLLSDRFSAERPKGSFSTLEIQRTEQGDSAMYLCASCLNEQYFGPGTRLTVT.

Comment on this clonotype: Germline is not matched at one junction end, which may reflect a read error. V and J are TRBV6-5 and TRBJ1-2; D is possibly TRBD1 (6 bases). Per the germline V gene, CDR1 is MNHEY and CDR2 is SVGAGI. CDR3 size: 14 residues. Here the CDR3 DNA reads TGTGCCAGCAGTTTGGAGGGGGTCGGTGGAAGCTACTCCTTC. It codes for CASSLEGVGGSYSF.